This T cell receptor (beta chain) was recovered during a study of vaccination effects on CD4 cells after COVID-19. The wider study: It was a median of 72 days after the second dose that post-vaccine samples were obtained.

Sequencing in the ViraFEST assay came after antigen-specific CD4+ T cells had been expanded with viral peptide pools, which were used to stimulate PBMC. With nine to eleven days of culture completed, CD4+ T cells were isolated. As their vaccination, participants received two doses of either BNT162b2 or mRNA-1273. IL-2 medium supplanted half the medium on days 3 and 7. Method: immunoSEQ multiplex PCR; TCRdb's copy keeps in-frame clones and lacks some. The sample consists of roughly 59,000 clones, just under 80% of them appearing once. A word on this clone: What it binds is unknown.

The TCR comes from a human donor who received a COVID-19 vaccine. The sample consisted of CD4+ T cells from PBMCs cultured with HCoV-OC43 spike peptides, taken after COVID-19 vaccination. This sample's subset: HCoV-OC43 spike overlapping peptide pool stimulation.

CDR3 nucleotides: TGTGCCAGCAGCTCGGGACAGGGGGCCTATCAGCCCCAGCATTTT. This gives the protein CASSSGQGAYQPQHF. The chain carries TRBV7-2 and TRBJ1-5, with 12 bases identical to TRBD1. The CDR3 totals 15 residues. The J segment lost 5 bases and the V segment lost 4 bases, leaving 3 bases of the junction unmatched. Germline V gene lookup returns CDR1 SGHTA and CDR2 FQGNSA.